These 26 T cell receptor beta chains share one sample of origin, sequenced in a study of CD8+CD57+ T cells in acquired aplastic anemia. Template material for TCR beta VDJ and CDR3 profiling consisted of genomic DNA. Each CDR3 protein gets one entry after TCRdb re-called the reads with MiXCR. The table records around 170,000 distinct CDR3 sequences, 40% to 55% of them present only once. Sequenced patients had shown CD8+CD57+ cell expansion by flow cytometry. The sequencing sample was made of sorted CD4+, CD8+, or CD8+CD57+ T cells (not recorded which) from PBMCs. These receptors were obtained from a human donor with aplastic anemia.

This clonotype has a single count. This chain uses TRBV3-1 with TRBJ2-7, with TRBD1 matching over 8 bases. V shed 3 bases and J 3 bases; nucleotides not matched to a gene: 13. The CDR3 has 17 amino acids. CDR1 is LGHDT and CDR2 is YNNKEL in the germline V gene (reference sequence). CDR3 protein: CASSQEGQGIMDYEQYF. CDR3 DNA: TGTGCCAGCAGCCAGGAAGGACAGGGTATCATGGACTACGAGCAGTACTTC.

This clonotype was counted at least ten times. This rearrangement joins TRBV5-1 to TRBJ1-1, with TRBD1 matching over 9 bases. Trimming cost V 4 bases and J 5 bases; bases outside gene matches: 6. The CDR3 runs 14 residues. Germline CDR1 SGHRS, CDR2 YFSETQ. The CDR3 loop reads CASSPGTGTTEAFF. The DNA of the CDR3 is TGCGCCAGCAGCCCGGGGACAGGGACGACTGAAGCTTTCTTT.

This clonotype was seen a few times. Here the CDR3 DNA reads TGCGCCAGCAGCCAAAATTCTGATTTCAGGACCGGGGAGCTGTTTTTT. Translation gives CASSQNSDFRTGELFF. The chain uses TRBV4-3 and TRBJ2-2, with D uncertain. Per the germline V gene, CDR1 is LGHNA and CDR2 is YSLEER. The CDR3 extends over 16 amino acids. Trimming removed 2 bases at V and 5 bases at J, with 15 bases between.

The rearrangement links TRBV11-2 to TRBJ1-1; the D gene is possibly TRBD1 (5 bases). Trimming pared 0 bases from V and 6 bases from J, leaving 8 bases between. This CDR3 spans 13 amino acids. Germline-derived CDR1 and CDR2 are SGHAT and FQNNGV. The CDR3 sequence: CASSLDREAEAFF. Written as DNA, the CDR3 is TGTGCCAGCAGCTTAGACAGGGAGGCTGAAGCTTTCTTT.

The rearrangement uses TRBV25-1 and TRBJ2-7; D ambiguous. V gave up 3 bases and J gave up 4 bases, with 16 bases separating them. Germline V CDR1 and CDR2: MGHDK, SYGVNS. The CDR3 contains 15 residues. The CDR3 loop is CASSDRGVLRYEQYF. Here the CDR3 DNA reads TGTGCCAGCAGTGATCGTGGTGTGCTTCGTTACGAGCAGTACTTC.

This rearrangement joins TRBV10-2 to TRBJ2-1, with 7 bases matching TRBD1. This CDR3 has 15 residues. Germline CDR1 is WSHSY and CDR2 is SAAADI. The V and J ends lost 6 bases and 9 bases, in that order; junction bases with no gene match: 14. CDR3 in amino acids: CASRAGTAPRFEQFF. CDR3 nucleotides: TGCGCCAGCAGAGCAGGGACAGCGCCCCGCTTTGAGCAGTTCTTC.

The rearrangement uses TRBV7-8 and TRBJ1-6; 8 positions match TRBD1. There are 16 residues in the CDR3. The germline gives CDR1 SGHVS, CDR2 FQNEAQ. After removal of 4 bases from V and 5 bases from J, the junction contained 7 bases not matched to a gene. This CDR3 reads CASSYPAGQDNSPLHF. The CDR3 bases are TGTGCCAGCAGCTACCCAGCGGGACAGGATAATTCACCCCTCCACTTT.

The chain joins TRBV20-1 to TRBJ1-1; 7 bases match TRBD1. Germline V gene sequence: CDR1 DFQATT, CDR2 SNEGSKA (reference sequence). The V and J ends lost 0 bases and 5 bases, in that order; junction bases with no gene match: 12. The CDR3 sequence is 16 residues long. The CDR3 protein is CSARDPATGRGTEAFF. In DNA form, the CDR3 reads TGCAGTGCTAGAGACCCTGCGACAGGGCGGGGAACTGAAGCTTTCTTT.

The chain carries TRBV7-9 and TRBJ1-1; D unclear. CDR3 size: 12 residues. The V gene's germline CDR1 is SEHNR and CDR2 FQNEAQ (reference sequence). V lost 8 bases and J lost 5, with 12 bases in between. The CDR3: CASALVGTEAFF. CDR3 DNA: TGTGCCAGCGCTTTGGTAGGGACTGAAGCTTTCTTT.

This clonotype has ten or more counts. The chain couples TRBV5-1 to TRBJ2-3, with a tentative D call TRBD2 (6 bases). Deletions cut 7 bases from V and 0 bases from J, with 12 bases between. The germline V gene encodes CDR1 SGHRS and CDR2 YFSETQ. The CDR3 runs to 14 residues. The CDR3 is CASAGLSSTDTQYF. CDR3 nucleotide sequence: TGCGCCAGCGCGGGGTTGTCTAGCACAGATACGCAGTATTTT.

This clonotype was detected many times. The chain links TRBV20-1 to TRBJ2-1, with 11 bases aligning to TRBD2. The CDR3 sequence is 17 residues long. CDR1 is DFQATT and CDR2 is SNEGSKA in the germline V gene (reference sequence). J lost 5 bases, V lost 6 bases, and 15 bases had no gene match. CDR3 nucleotides: TGCAGTGCCCTATTAGCGGGAGGGCCAATTCTCCACAATGAGCAGTTCTTC. It translates to CSALLAGGPILHNEQFF.

The chain combines TRBV7-2 with TRBJ1-3; D gene uncertain. The V gene lost 2 bases and the J gene lost 4 bases, with 6 bases spanning the gap. CDR1 is SGHTA and CDR2 is FQGNSA in the germline V gene. The CDR3 consists of 13 residues. CDR3 region: CASSLLEGNTIYF. The DNA of the CDR3 is TGTGCCAGCAGCTTATTGGAGGGAAACACCATATATTTT.

This clonotype was picked up many times. This rearrangement joins TRBV5-1 to TRBJ2-1; D may correspond to TRBD1 or TRBD2 (5 bases each). Germline loops: CDR1 SGHRS, CDR2 YFSETQ. V lost 9 bases to trimming and J lost 3 bases, with 19 bases between them. The CDR3 totals 15 residues. CDR3 DNA: TGCGCCACCCGCTTAGTCATGGGGGTCTACAATGAGCAGTTCTTC. This codes for CATRLVMGVYNEQFF.

V usage is TRBV15 and J usage is TRBJ2-3; D is perhaps TRBD1 (7 bases). CDR3 size: 15 residues. Deletions cut 0 bases from V and 5 bases from J, with 12 bases between. Germline V gene lookup returns CDR1 LNHNV and CDR2 YYDKDF (reference sequence). CDR3 protein: CATSRDPQGGDTQYF. CDR3 sequence (DNA): TGTGCCACCAGCAGAGATCCCCAGGGGGGAGATACGCAGTATTTT.

This clonotype was detected a few times. The chain employs TRBV6-1 and TRBJ1-3; D is undetermined. There are 14 residues in the CDR3. The germline V and J ends were trimmed by 6 bases and 0 bases, with 9 bases remaining between them. CDR1 is MNHNS, CDR2 SASEGT, per germline. In DNA, the CDR3 is TGTGCCAGCAGAGAGAACAACTCTGGAAACACCATATATTTT. This sequence encodes CASRENNSGNTIYF.

This clonotype was found many times. The chain carries TRBV9 and TRBJ2-7; 7 positions match TRBD1. Unmatched junction bases numbered 11, after V lost 4 bases and J lost 7 bases. The germline gives CDR1 SGDLS, CDR2 YYNGEE. CDR3 length: 14 residues. CDR3 nucleotides: TGTGCCAGCAGCCGATTGACAGGGAGAGAAGAGCAGTACTTC. This sequence encodes CASSRLTGREEQYF.

This clonotype was found many times. The gene calls are TRBV12-3 or TRBV12-4 and TRBJ2-7; TRBD1 matches at 11 bases. Unmatched junction bases numbered 7, after V lost 6 bases and J lost 0 bases. This CDR3 spans 16 amino acids. The CDR3 DNA is TGTGCCAGCAGCCCCCACGGGACAGGGGGCTCCTACGAGCAGTACTTC. Its protein product is CASSPHGTGGSYEQYF.

The count of this clonotype is one. The chain is built from TRBV20-1 and TRBJ2-7, with D perhaps TRBD2 (5 bases). Germline values: CDR1 DFQATT, CDR2 SNEGSKA (reference sequence). CDR3 length: 14 amino acids. Trimming cost V 3 bases and J 5 bases, with 17 bases left between them. CDR3 protein: CSARDPDWIHEQYF. The CDR3, as DNA: TGCAGTGCTAGGGACCCGGACTGGATACACGAGCAGTACTTC.

The table lists this clonotype with a few counts. The chain uses TRBV6-1 and TRBJ2-1, with D perhaps TRBD2 (5 bases). Germline lookup yields CDR1 MNHNS and CDR2 SASEGT. V was shortened by 6 bases and J by 0 bases, with 9 bases between the two germline ends. The CDR3 covers 14 residues. CDR3 protein: CASRRATSYNEQFF. CDR3 coding DNA: TGTGCCAGCAGGCGGGCAACCTCCTACAATGAGCAGTTCTTC.

This clonotype showed up many times. V and J are TRBV10-3 and TRBJ1-1; TRBD1 might be the D (5 bases). The germline gives CDR1 ENHRY, CDR2 SYGVKD. The CDR3 totals 14 residues. The V end lost 0 bases, the J end lost 1 base, and 6 bases lay between the germline ends. CDR3 sequence reads: CAISESGENTEAFF. CDR3 nucleotides: TGTGCCATCAGTGAGTCGGGGGAGAACACTGAAGCTTTCTTT.

This clonotype was detected many times. The chain employs TRBV9 and TRBJ2-3; 9 nucleotides agree with TRBD2. CDR1 is SGDLS and CDR2 is YYNGEE in the germline V gene. J was trimmed by 7 bases and V by 3 bases; bases with no gene match: 12. The CDR3 length is 16 residues. CDR3 loop: CASSAYRASGEYTQYF. DNA of the CDR3: TGTGCCAGCAGCGCTTACCGGGCTAGCGGGGAATATACGCAGTATTTT.

The chain has TRBV19 and TRBJ1-1, with D unclear. The V and J ends lost 6 bases and 2 bases respectively, with 16 bases between them. Germline V CDR1 and CDR2: LNHDA, SQIVND (reference sequence). The CDR3 extends over 15 amino acids. CDR3 DNA: TGTGCCAGTAGCCCGGGGAGTATCGGCAACACTGAAGCTTTCTTT. This sequence encodes CASSPGSIGNTEAFF.

The rearrangement links TRBV10-3 to TRBJ2-7; 9 positions agree with TRBD2. The CDR3 has 16 amino acids. Germline V gene sequence: CDR1 ENHRY, CDR2 SYGVKD. The ends lost 3 bases at V and 3 bases at J; junction bases unmatched: 9. The CDR3 is CAISDPSSGGFYEQYF. CDR3 nucleotide sequence: TGTGCCATCAGTGATCCTAGTAGCGGGGGCTTCTACGAGCAGTACTTC.

The chain carries TRBV7-2 and TRBJ1-2, with 8 bases fitting TRBD1. With 3 bases clipped from V and 2 bases from J, the junction kept 2 bases outside the gene matches. Germline V CDR1 and CDR2: SGHTA, FQGNSA. The CDR3 contains 14 residues. The CDR3 DNA is TGTGCCAGCAGCTTGGACAGGGAGAACTATGGCTACACCTTC. The encoded protein is CASSLDRENYGYTF. Full variable domain (remainder filled in from reference TRBV7-2 and TRBJ1-2): GAGVSQSPSNKVTEKGKDVELRCDPISGHTALYWYRQSLGQGLEFLIYFQGNSAPDKSGLPSDRFSAERTGGSVSTLTIQRTQQEDSAVYLCASSLDRENYGYTFGSGTRLTVV.

This clonotype was seen repeatedly, ten times or more. This rearrangement joins TRBV6-1 to TRBJ2-7, with 10 bases fitting TRBD2. The V gene's germline CDR1 is MNHNS and CDR2 SASEGT. Losses at the gene ends were 6 bases for V and 5 bases for J; bases not matched to a gene: 16. The CDR3 has 17 amino acids. CDR3 residues: CASSNTPRTGLAHEQYF. CDR3 nucleotides: TGTGCCAGCAGCAACACCCCCCGGACGGGACTAGCGCACGAGCAGTACTTC.

The chain carries TRBV19 and TRBJ2-3; D may correspond to TRBD1 or TRBD2 (6 bases each). With 0 bases removed from V and 8 bases from J, the gap between germline ends came to 9 bases. In germline, CDR1 is LNHDA, CDR2 SQIVND (reference sequence). This CDR3 region has 13 residues. CDR3 in DNA: TGTGCCAGTAGTATAGACAGGGGAGGTACGCAGTATTTT. As protein: CASSIDRGGTQYF. The full variable domain, in which reference TRBV19 and TRBJ2-3 provide the parts outside the CDR3, is DGGITQSPKYLFRKEGQNVTLSCEQNLNHDAMYWYRQDPGQGLRLIYYSQIVNDFQKGDIAEGYSVSREKKESFPLTVTSAQKNPTAFYLCASSIDRGGTQYFGPGTRLTVL.